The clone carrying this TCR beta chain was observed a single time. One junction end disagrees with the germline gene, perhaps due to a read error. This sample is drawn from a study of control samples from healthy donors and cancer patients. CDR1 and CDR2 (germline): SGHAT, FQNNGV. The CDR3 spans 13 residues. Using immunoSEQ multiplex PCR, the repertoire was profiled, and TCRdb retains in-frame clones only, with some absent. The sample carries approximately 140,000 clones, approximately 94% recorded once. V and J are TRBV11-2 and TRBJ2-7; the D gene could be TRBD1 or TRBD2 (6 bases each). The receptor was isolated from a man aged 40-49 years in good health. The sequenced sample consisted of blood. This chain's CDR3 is CASSTHTTRGEDF. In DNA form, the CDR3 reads TGTGCCAGCAGCACACACACGACGAGGGGGGAAGACTTC.